This T cell receptor beta chain was documented in a study of OX40 agonist ivuxolimab in advanced cancers. About the study: Participants, 82.7% male, averaged about 56 years of age, ranging from roughly 23 to 80.

Produced via immunoSEQ multiplex PCR; TCRdb's table is partial and in-frame only. The data show 15,000 to 20,000 clones, with approximately 84% seen just once and less than 30% held by the top ten. This CDR3 comprises 16 residues. Trimming took 7 bases from V and 3 from J, leaving 21 bases between them. Germline V gene sequence: CDR1 SNHLY, CDR2 FYNNEI. The genes are TRBV2 and TRBJ1-2; TRBD1 might be the D (5 bases). The source is an adult with an advanced solid tumor such as melanoma, head and neck, liver or kidney cancer. This specimen was CD4+ or CD8+ T cells sorted from blood, taken in a trial of the OX40 agonist ivuxolimab. The CDR3 is CASTPLSSGQDYGYTF. Here the CDR3 DNA reads TGTGCCAGCACCCCCTTGAGTTCAGGGCAAGACTATGGCTACACCTTC. Variable domain in full (rest from reference TRBV2 and TRBJ1-2): EPEVTQTPSHQVTQMGQEVILRCVPISNHLYFYWYRQILGQKVEFLVSFYNNEISEKSEIFDDQFSVERPDGSNFTLKIRSTKLEDSAMYFCASTPLSSGQDYGYTFGSGTRLTVV.